The clone carrying this T cell receptor beta chain was picked up many times. Its cognate antigen is unknown. Using a J-beta primer mix together with a sample-barcoded 5' primer, a second PCR was run for about 6 to 12 cycles. Each CDR3 protein gets one entry after TCRdb re-called the 5' RACE reads with MiXCR. The table shows fewer than 2,000,000 distinct CDR3 sequences, with roughly 32% occurring only once. Healthy Caucasian individuals from Russia aged roughly 6 to 90 were enrolled as donors. Each donor supplied around 9.6 milliliters of peripheral blood. The CDR3 is made up of 15 amino acids. CDR1 DFQATT and CDR2 SNEGSKA come from the germline V gene (reference sequence). J lost 2 bases, V lost 5 bases, and 8 bases had no gene match. The data were obtained in a study of blood T cells in healthy people across ages. Study-level points and caveats: Expanded clonotype changes were possibly confounded by unknown donor CMV status.

The source of this sequence is a woman aged 25-40 years in good health. The sequencing sample was made of blood. The chain uses TRBV20-1 and TRBJ1-5; 8 bases are a match to TRBD1. The CDR3 loop is CSAAGQGRGNQPQHF. The CDR3 coding sequence is TGCAGTGCTGCTGGACAGGGCAGGGGCAATCAGCCCCAGCATTTT.